These 8 T cell receptor beta chains share one sample of origin, sequenced in a study of blood T cell repertoires in COVID-19. Sequencing used immunoSEQ multiplex PCR; TCRdb keeps in-frame clones, though not all of them. Of approximately 150,000 clones listed, 88% are singletons. Sequencing was carried out using peripheral blood. The source of these receptors is an older woman with acute or convalescent COVID-19.

This rearrangement joins TRBV29-1 to TRBJ1-1; TRBD1 aligns across 7 bases. The CDR3 covers 14 residues. V shed 1 base and J 9 bases; nucleotides not matched to a gene: 11. Germline V gene data show CDR1 as SQVTM and CDR2 as ANQGSEA. The CDR3 DNA sequence: TGCAGCGTTGAAGGTAGTAGTACAGGGGATAAAGCTTTCTTT. Its protein product is CSVEGSSTGDKAFF.

The V gene is TRBV3-1 (or the pseudogene TRBV3-2), the J gene TRBJ1-4; no reliable D call. The V gene lost 4 bases and the J gene lost 3 bases, with 6 bases spanning the gap. The CDR3 totals 13 residues. The V gene's germline CDR1 is LGHDT and CDR2 YNNKEL (reference sequence). For the CDR3, the DNA is TGTGCCAGCAGCCGAGGTGCTAATGAAAAACTGTTTTTT. Amino acid sequence: CASSRGANEKLFF.

The rearrangement uses TRBV7-9 and TRBJ2-5; possible D gene TRBD2, 6 bases. This CDR3 comprises 16 residues. Germline CDR1 is SEHNR and CDR2 is FQNEAQ (reference sequence). V was pared by 5 bases and J by 4 bases, with 20 bases between. The CDR3 DNA reads TGTGCCAGCAGCCCCCCGGGGACTCGCCTGCCAGAGACCCAGTACTTC. This sequence encodes CASSPPGTRLPETQYF. The whole variable domain, remainder taken from reference TRBV7-9 and TRBJ2-5, is DTGVSQNPRHKITKRGQNVTFRCDPISEHNRLYWYRQTLGQGPEFLTYFQNEAQLEKSRLLSDRFSAERPKGSFSTLEIQRTEQGDSAMYLCASSPPGTRLPETQYFGPGTRLLVL.

In DNA form, the CDR3 reads TGTGCCAGCAGCTTAGTACAGGGGACGGTGGCTTTCTTT. Translation gives CASSLVQGTVAFF. This rearrangement joins TRBV7-9 to TRBJ1-1; 7 nucleotides align to TRBD1. Germline V lookup: CDR1 SEHNR, CDR2 FQNEAQ (reference sequence). The V and J ends lost 1 base and 11 bases, in that order; junction bases with no gene match: 7. This CDR3 region has 13 residues.

The CDR3 spells CASSLVGGASSYNEQFF. The CDR3 DNA reads as TGTGCCAGCAGCTTAGTCGGGGGGGCATCCTCCTACAATGAGCAGTTCTTC. J is TRBJ2-1 and V is TRBV7-8, with 8 bases identical to TRBD2. V gave up 1 base and J gave up 0 bases; unmatched junction bases: 5. CDR3 size: 17 residues. Germline V gene sequence: CDR1 SGHVS, CDR2 FQNEAQ. The full variable domain, in which reference TRBV7-8 and TRBJ2-1 provide the parts outside the CDR3, is GAGVSQSPRYKVAKRGQDVALRCDPISGHVSLFWYQQALGQGPEFLTYFQNEAQLDKSGLPSDRFFAERPEGSVSTLKIQRTQQEDSAVYLCASSLVGGASSYNEQFFGPGTRLTVL.

The chain carries TRBV7-2 and TRBJ1-1; D not resolved. V was trimmed by 5 bases and J by 3 bases, leaving 7 bases between them. Looked up from germline, CDR1 is SGHTA and CDR2 is FQGNSA. CDR3 length: 12 amino acids. The CDR3 reads CASSPMYTEAFF. The CDR3 DNA follows: TGTGCCAGCAGCCCTATGTACACTGAAGCTTTCTTT.

The gene calls are TRBV7-6 and TRBJ2-7, with TRBD2 identical over 8 bases. V shed 0 bases, J shed 7 bases, and the junction held 11 bases outside the gene matches. This CDR3 region has 16 residues. CDR1 SGHVS and CDR2 FNYEAQ come from the germline V gene. The CDR3 coding sequence is TGTGCCAGCAGCTTAGCTCCGAGCGGGGGAGTCCGGGAGCAGTACTTC. It codes for CASSLAPSGGVREQYF.

The genes are TRBV5-1 and TRBJ2-5, with 10 positions matching TRBD2. The CDR3 contains 16 residues. In germline, CDR1 is SGHRS, CDR2 YFSETQ. J lost 1 base, V lost 0 bases, and 3 bases had no gene match. The CDR3 loop is CASSLEPSGSQETQYF. DNA of the CDR3: TGCGCCAGCAGCTTGGAACCTAGCGGGAGCCAAGAGACCCAGTACTTC.